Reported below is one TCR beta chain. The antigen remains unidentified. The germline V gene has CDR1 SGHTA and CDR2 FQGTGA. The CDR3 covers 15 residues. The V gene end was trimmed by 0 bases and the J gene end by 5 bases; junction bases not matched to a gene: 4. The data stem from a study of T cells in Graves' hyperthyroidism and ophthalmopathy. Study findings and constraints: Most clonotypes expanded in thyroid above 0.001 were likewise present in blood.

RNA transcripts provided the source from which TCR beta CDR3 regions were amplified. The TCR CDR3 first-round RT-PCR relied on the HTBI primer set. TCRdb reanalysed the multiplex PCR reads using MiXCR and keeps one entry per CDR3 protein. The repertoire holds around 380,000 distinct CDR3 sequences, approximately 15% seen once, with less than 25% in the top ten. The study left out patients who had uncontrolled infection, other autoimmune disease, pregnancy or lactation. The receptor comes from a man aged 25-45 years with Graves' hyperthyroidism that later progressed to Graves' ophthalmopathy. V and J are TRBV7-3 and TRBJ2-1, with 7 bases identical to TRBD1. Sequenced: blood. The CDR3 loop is CASSLTRDRHNEQFF. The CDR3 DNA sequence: TGTGCCAGCAGCTTAACGAGGGACAGACACAATGAGCAGTTCTTC.